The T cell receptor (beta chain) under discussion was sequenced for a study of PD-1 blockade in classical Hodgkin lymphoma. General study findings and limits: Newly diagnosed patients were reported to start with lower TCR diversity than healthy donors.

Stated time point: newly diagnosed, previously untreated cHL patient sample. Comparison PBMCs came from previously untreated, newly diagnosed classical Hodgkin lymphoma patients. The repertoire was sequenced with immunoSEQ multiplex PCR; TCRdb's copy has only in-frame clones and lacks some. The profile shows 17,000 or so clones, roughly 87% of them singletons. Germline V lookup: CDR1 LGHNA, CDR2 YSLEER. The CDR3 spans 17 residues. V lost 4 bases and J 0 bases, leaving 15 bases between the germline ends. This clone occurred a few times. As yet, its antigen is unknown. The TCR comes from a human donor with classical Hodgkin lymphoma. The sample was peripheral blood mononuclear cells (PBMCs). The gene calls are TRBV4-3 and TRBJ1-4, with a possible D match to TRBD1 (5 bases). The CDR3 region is CASSPSGQGSTNEKLFF. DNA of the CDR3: TGCGCCAGCAGCCCTTCCGGGCAGGGCTCAACTAATGAAAAACTGTTTTTT.